This T cell receptor (beta chain) comes out of a study of response to subunit inactivated influenza vaccine. Losses at the gene ends were 5 bases for V and 4 bases for J; bases not matched to a gene: 4. Per germline, CDR1 LNHDA and CDR2 SQIVND (reference sequence). CDR3 size: 15 residues. Via MiXCR, TCRdb re-called the RT-PCR reads, giving one row per CDR3 protein. The data contain around 570,000 distinct CDR3 sequences, approximately 10% of them singletons. These same records also appear under a second study, on T cells expressing NK-cell markers. That work states: UMI-tagged 5'RACE template switching yielded the TCR beta cDNA.

This sequence was found in a man over 45 who received an inactivated influenza vaccine. The chain recombines TRBV19 with TRBJ2-7, with 14 bases that match TRBD2. Material: PBMCs from blood, obtained on the day of vaccination. In DNA form, the CDR3 reads TGTGCCAGTAGTCGCGGGACTAGCGGGAGTTACGAGCAGTACTTC. It specifies CASSRGTSGSYEQYF.